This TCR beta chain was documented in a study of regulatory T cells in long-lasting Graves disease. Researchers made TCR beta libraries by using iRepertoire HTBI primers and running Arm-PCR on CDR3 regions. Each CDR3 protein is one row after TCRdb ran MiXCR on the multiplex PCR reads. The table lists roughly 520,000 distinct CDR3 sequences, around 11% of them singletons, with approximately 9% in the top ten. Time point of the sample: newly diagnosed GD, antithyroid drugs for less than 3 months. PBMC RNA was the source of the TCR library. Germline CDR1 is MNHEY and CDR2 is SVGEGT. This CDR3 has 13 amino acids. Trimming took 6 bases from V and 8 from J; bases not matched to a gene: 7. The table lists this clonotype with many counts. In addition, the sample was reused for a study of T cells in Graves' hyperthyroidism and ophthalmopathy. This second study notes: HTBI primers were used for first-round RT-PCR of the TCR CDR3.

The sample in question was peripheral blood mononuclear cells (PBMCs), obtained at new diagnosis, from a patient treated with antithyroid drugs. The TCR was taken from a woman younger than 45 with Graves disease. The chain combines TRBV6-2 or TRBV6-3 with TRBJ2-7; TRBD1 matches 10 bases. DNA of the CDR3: TGTGCCAGCAGCTCCGGGACAGGGGCCAAGCAGTACTTC. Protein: CASSSGTGAKQYF.